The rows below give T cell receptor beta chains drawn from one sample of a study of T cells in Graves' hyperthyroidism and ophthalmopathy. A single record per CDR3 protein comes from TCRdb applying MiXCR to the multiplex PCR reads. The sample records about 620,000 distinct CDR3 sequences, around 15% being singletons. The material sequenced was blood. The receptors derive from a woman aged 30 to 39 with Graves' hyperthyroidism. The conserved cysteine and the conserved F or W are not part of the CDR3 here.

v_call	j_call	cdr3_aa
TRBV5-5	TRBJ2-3	ASSLPPSGSATDTQY
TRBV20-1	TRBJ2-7	SARDQQGTLEQY
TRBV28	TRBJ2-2	ASSLYGAGSTGELF
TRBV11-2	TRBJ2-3	ASSLGTRGDTQY
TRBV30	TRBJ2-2	AWSPGVGTGELF
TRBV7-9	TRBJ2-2	ASSSRDRVNTGELF
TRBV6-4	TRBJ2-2	ASSDSAGGSNTGELF
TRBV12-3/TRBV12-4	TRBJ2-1	ASRGQGASYNEQF
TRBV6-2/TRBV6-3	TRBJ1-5	ASNGGTLNQPQH
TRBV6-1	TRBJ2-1	ASTPQDGSGRSEQF
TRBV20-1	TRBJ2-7	SASPAPGADEQY
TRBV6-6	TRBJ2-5	ASSYGEGETQY
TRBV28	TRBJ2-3	ASSSRQGRTDTQY
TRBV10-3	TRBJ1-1	AISDDMNTEAF
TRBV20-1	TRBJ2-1	SALGQGAFIAGENYEQF
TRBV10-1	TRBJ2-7	ASSDRREREQY
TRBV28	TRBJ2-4	ASSSHHQGLIGIQY
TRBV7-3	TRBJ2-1	ASSLAPGGNNEQF
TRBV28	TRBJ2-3	ASSSLIGTGRNTQY
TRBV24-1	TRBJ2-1	ATSDNGETTYNEQF
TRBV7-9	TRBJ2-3	ATGGEWTDTQY
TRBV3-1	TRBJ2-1	ASSQSPTSNEQS